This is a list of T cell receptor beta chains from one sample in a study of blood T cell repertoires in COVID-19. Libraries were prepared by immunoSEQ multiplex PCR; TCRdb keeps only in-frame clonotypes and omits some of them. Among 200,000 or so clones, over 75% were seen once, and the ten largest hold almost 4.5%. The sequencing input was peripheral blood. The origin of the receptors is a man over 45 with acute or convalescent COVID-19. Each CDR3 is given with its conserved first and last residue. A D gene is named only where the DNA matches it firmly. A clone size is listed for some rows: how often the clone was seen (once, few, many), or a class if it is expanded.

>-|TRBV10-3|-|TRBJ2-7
TGTGCCATCAGTCCCTCCCTCCAAACTTACGAGCAGTACTTC
CAISPSLQTYEQYF
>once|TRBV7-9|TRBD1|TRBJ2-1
TGTGCCAGCAGCTCTCACAGGGGTGTCAATGAGCAGTTCTTC
CASSSHRGVNEQFF
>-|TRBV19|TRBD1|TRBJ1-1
TGTGCCAGTAGTAAAGGACAGGGAATGGCTGAAGCTTTCTTT
CASSKGQGMAEAFF
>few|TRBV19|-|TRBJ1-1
TGTGCCAGTATCCGCAGTGGGCTGAACACTGAAGCTTTCTTT
CASIRSGLNTEAFF
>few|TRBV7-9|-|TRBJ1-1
TGTGCCAGCAGCTTTGACAGCATGAACACTGAAGCTTTCTTT
CASSFDSMNTEAFF
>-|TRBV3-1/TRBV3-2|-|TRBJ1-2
TGTGCCAGCAGCCAAGTAAGTGCTACTGGCTACACCTTC
CASSQVSATGYTF
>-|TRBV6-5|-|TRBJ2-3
TGTGCCAGCAGTTACTCGCAGGGTGACGATGCGCAGTATTTT
CASSYSQGDDAQYF
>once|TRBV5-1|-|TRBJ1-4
TGCGCCAGCAGCTTGGAGCCTTCAACTAATGAAAAACTGTTTTTT
CASSLEPSTNEKLFF
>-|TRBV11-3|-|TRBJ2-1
TGTGCCAGCAGCTTAGATCAGGGCGGGACAGCCAGTTTCAATGAGCAGTTCTTC
CASSLDQGGTASFNEQFF
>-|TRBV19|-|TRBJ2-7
TGTGCCAGTAGTATCTCCGCTGGGAGCTCCTACGAGCAGTACTTC
CASSISAGSSYEQYF
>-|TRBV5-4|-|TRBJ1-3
TGTGCCAGCAGCTTGTTCATGCAGAACACCATATATTTT
CASSLFMQNTIYF
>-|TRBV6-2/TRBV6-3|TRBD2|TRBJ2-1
TGTGCCAGCAGCCGGACTGGCGGGAGAAACAATGAGCAGTTCTTC
CASSRTGGRNNEQFF
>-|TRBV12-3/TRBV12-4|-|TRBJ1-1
TGTGCCAGCAGTCCTCGGGACACTGAAGCTTTCTTT
CASSPRDTEAFF
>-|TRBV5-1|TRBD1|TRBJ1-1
TGCGCCAGCAGCTCTCCGGACAGGGCGGCTGAAGCTTTCTTT
CASSSPDRAAEAFF
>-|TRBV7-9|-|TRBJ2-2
TGTGCCAGCAGCTCTCAGGGAGGTAACACCGGGGAGCTGTTTTTT
CASSSQGGNTGELFF
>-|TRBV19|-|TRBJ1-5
TGTGCCGGTGGGGGGTCGTATCAGCCCCAGCATTTT
CAGGGSYQPQHF
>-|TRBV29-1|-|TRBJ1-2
TGCAGCGTTGAAGATTCGGCACTACCGTTGCGCTATGGCTACACCTTC
CSVEDSALPLRYGYTF
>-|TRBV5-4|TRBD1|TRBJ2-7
TGTGCCAGCAGCTTAGGACAGGCGGCCTACGAGCAGTACTTC
CASSLGQAAYEQYF
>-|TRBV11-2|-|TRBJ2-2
TGTGCCAGCAGCTTCGAGCGGGCGGGCACCGGGGAGCTGTTTTTT
CASSFERAGTGELFF
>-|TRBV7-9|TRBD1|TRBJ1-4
TGTGCCAGCAGCAAACAGGGGGCTAATGAAAAACTGTTTTTT
CASSKQGANEKLFF
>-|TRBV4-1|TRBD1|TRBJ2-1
TGCGCCAGCAGCCAAGATCAGGGACAGGGAGGCAATGAGCAGTTCTTC
CASSQDQGQGGNEQFF
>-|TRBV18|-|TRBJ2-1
TGTGCCAGCTCACGCGGGCCCTTCGAAGGGCAGTTCTTC
CASSRGPFEGQFF
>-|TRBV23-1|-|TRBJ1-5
TGCGCCAGCATTCTGTCCCGTAGACAGCCCCAGCATTTT
CASILSRRQPQHF
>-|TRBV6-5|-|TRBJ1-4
TGTGCCAGCAGTTACTACGGGTTGGGGCAGGAAAAACTGTTTTTT
CASSYYGLGQEKLFF
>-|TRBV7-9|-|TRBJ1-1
TGTGCCAGCAGTCGTGACTTGAGTAGAATTGCTTTCTTT
CASSRDLSRIAFF
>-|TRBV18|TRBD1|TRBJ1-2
TGTGCCAGCTCACTGGGACAGGCGACCTATGGCTACACCTTC
CASSLGQATYGYTF